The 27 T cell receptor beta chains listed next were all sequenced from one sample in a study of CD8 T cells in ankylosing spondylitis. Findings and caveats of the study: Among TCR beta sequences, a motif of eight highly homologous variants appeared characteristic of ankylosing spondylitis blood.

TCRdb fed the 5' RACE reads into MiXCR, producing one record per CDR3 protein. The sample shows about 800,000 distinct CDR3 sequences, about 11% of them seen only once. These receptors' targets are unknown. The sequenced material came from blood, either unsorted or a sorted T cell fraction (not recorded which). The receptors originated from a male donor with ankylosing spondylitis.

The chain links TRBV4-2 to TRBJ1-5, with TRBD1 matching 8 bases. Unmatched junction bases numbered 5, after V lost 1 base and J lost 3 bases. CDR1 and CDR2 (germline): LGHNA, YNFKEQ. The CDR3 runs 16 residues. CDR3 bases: TGTGCCAGCAGCCAAGTGGGGGACAGGTACAATCAGCCCCAGCATTTT. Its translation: CASSQVGDRYNQPQHF.

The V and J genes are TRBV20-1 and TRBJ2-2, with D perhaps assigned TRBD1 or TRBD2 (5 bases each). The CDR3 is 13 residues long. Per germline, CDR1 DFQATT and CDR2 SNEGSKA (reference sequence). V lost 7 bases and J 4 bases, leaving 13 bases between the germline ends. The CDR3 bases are TGCAGTGTCTGGGGGACGGTCACCGGGGAGCTGTTTTTT. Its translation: CSVWGTVTGELFF.

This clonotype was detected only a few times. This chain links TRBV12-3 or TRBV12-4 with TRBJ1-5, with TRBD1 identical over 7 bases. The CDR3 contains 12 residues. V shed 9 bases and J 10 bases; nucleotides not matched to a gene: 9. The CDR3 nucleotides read TGTGCCAGTTCCAGGGGGGAATCCCCCCAGCATTTT. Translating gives CASSRGESPQHF.

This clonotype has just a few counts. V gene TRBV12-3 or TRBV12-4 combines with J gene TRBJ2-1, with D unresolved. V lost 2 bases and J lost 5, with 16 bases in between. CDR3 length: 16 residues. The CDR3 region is CASSLYIEAIHNEQFF. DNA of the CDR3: TGTGCCAGCAGTTTATATATTGAGGCTATCCACAATGAGCAGTTCTTC.

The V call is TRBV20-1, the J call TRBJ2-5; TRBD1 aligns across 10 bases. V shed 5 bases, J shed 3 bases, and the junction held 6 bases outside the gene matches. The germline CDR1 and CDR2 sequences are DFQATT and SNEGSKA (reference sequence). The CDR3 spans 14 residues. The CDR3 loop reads CSAYPGTGEETQYF. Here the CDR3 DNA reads TGCAGTGCTTATCCAGGGACAGGGGAAGAGACCCAGTACTTC.

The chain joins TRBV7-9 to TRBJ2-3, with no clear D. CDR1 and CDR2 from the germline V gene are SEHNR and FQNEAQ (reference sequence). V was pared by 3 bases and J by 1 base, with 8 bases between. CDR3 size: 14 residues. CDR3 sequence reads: CASSFIRGTDTQYF. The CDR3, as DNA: TGTGCCAGCAGCTTTATAAGAGGCACAGATACGCAGTATTTT.

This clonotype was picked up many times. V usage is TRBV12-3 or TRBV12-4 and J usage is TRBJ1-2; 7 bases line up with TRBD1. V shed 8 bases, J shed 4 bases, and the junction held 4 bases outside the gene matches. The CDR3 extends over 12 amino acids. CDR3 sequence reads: CASRDRIYGYTF. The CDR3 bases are TGTGCCAGCCGGGACAGAATCTATGGCTACACCTTC.

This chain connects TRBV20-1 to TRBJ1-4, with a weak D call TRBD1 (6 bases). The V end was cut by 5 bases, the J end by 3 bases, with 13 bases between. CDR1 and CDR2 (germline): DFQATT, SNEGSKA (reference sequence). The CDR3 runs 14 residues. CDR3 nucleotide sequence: TGCAGTGCTCGGCAGGGGACCTCTAATGAAAAACTGTTTTTT. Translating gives CSARQGTSNEKLFF.

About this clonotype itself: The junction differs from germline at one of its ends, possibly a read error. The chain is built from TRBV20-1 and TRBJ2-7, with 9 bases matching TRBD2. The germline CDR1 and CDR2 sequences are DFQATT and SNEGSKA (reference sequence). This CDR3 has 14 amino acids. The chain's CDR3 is CSASLGVSGGEKYF. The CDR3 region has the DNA TGCAGTGCTAGTTTGGGGGTTAGCGGGGGCGAGAAGTACTTC.

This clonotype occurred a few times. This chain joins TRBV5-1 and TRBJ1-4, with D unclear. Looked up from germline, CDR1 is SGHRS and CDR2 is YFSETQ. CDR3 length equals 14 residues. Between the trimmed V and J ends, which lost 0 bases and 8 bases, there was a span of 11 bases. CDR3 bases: TGCGCCAGCAGCTTGGAGTCAGGCGGGGAAAAACTGTTTTTT. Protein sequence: CASSLESGGEKLFF.

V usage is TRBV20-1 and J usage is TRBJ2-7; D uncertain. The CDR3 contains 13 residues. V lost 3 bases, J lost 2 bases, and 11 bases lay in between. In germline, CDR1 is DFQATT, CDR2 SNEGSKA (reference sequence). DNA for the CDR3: TGCAGTGCTAGCGCCCGGGCAGCCTACGAGCAGTACTTC. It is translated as CSASARAAYEQYF.

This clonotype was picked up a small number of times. Written as DNA, the CDR3 is TGTGCCACCCGGGATTTTAGCAATCAGCCCCAGCATTTT. Amino acid sequence: CATRDFSNQPQHF. The chain links TRBV28 to TRBJ1-5; D is uncertain. The CDR3 sequence is 13 residues long. V lost 10 bases, J lost 0 bases, and 10 bases lay in between. Germline lookup yields CDR1 MDHEN and CDR2 SYDVKM. Supplemented by reference TRBV28 and TRBJ1-5, the full variable domain reads DVKVTQSSRYLVKRTGEKVFLECVQDMDHENMFWYRQDPGLGLRLIYFSYDVKMKEKGDIPEGYSVSREKKERFSLILESASTNQTSMYLCATRDFSNQPQHFGDGTRLSIL.

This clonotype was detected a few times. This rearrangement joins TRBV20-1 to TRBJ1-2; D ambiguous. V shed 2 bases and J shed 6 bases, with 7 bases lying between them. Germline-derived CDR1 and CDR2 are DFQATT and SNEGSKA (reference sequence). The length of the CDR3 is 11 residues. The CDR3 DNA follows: TGCAGTGCTAGACACGGCAATGGCTACACCTTC. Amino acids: CSARHGNGYTF.

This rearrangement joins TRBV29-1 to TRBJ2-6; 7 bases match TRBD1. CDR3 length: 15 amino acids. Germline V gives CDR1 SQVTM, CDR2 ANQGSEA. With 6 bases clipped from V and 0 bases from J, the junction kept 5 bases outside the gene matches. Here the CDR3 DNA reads TGCAGCGTACGGACAGGACCCTCTGGGGCCAACGTCCTGACTTTC. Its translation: CSVRTGPSGANVLTF.

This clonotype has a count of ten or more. CDR3 DNA sequence: TGTGCCAGCAGTTCGACTAGCGGAGGGGGCAATGAGCAGTTCTTC. This translates into CASSSTSGGGNEQFF. The chain has TRBV12-3 or TRBV12-4 and TRBJ2-1; 9 bases fit TRBD2. The CDR3 length is 15 residues. V shed 4 bases, J shed 6 bases, and the junction held 7 bases outside the gene matches.

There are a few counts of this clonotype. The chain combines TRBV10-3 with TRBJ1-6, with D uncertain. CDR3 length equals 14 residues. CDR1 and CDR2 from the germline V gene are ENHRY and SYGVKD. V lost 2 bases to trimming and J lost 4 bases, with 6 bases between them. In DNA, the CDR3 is TGTGCCATCAGTGAGGACGGATATAATTCACCCCTCCACTTT. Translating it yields CAISEDGYNSPLHF.

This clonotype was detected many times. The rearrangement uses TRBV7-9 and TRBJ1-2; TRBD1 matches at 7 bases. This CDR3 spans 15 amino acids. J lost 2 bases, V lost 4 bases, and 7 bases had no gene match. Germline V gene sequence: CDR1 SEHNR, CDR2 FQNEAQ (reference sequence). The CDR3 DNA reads TGTGCCAGCAGCTCGGGGGGCAGGGGGAACTATGGCTACACCTTC. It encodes CASSSGGRGNYGYTF. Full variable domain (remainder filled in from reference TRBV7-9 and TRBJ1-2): DTGVSQNPRHKITKRGQNVTFRCDPISEHNRLYWYRQTLGQGPEFLTYFQNEAQLEKSRLLSDRFSAERPKGSFSTLEIQRTEQGDSAMYLCASSSGGRGNYGYTFGSGTRLTVV.

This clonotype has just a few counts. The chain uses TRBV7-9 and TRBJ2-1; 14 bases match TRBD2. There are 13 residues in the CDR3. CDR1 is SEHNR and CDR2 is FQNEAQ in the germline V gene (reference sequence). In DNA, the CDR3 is TGTACAGCCGGGACTAGCGGGAGAATTGAGCAGTTCTTC. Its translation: CTAGTSGRIEQFF.

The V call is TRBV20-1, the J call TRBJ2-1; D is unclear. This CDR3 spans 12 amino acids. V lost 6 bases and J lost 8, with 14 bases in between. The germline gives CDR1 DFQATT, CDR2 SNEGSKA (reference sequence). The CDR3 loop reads CSAWALSHEQFF. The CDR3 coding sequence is TGCAGTGCCTGGGCCCTCTCGCATGAGCAGTTCTTC.

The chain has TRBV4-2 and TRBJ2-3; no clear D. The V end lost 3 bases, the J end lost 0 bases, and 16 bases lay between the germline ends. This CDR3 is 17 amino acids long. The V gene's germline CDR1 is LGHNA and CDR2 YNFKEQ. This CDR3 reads CASSHLTGVSSTDTQYF. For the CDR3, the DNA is TGTGCCAGCAGCCACTTAACTGGGGTGTCTAGCACAGATACGCAGTATTTT.

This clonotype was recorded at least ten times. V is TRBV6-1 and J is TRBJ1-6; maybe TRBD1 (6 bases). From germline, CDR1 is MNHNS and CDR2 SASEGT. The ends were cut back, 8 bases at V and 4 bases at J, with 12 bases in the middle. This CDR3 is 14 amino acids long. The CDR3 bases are TGTGCCAGCGGGGGCAGGGGTTATAATTCACCCCTCCACTTT. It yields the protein CASGGRGYNSPLHF.

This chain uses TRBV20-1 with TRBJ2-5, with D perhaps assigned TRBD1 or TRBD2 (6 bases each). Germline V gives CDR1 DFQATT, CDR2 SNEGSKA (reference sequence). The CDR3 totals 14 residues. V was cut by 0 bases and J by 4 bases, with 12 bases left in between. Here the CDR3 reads CSARDRRGAETQYF. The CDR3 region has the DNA TGCAGTGCTAGAGACCGGAGGGGGGCAGAGACCCAGTACTTC.

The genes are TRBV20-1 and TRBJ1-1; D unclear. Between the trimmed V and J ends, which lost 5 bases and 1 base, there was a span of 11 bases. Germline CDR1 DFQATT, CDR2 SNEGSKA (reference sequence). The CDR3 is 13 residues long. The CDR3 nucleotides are TGCAGTGCTGCCGGGTTAAAGAACACTGAAGCTTTCTTT. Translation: CSAAGLKNTEAFF.

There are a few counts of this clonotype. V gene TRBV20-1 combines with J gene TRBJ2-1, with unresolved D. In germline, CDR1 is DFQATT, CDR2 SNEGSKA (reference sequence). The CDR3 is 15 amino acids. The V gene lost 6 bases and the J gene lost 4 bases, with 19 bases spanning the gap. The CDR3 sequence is CSALPGTFDYNEQFF. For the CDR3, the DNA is TGCAGTGCATTACCGGGCACTTTCGATTACAATGAGCAGTTCTTC.

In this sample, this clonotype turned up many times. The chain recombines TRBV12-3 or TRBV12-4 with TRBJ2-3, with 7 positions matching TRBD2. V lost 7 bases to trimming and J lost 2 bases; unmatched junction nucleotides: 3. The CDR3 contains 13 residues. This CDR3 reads CASKSGNTDTQYF. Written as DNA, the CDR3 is TGTGCCAGCAAGAGCGGGAACACAGATACGCAGTATTTT.

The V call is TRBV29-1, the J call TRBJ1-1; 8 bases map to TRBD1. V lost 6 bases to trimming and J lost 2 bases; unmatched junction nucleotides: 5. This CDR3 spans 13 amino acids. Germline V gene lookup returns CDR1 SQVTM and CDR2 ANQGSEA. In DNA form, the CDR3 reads TGCAGCGTCAAACAGGGGGGAAACACTGAAGCTTTCTTT. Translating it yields CSVKQGGNTEAFF.

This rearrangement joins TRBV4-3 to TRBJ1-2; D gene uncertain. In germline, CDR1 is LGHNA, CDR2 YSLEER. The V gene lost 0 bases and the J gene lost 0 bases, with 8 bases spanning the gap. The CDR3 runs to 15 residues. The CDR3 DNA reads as TGCGCCAGCAGCCAAGAGGGTGTTCCTAACTATGGCTACACCTTC. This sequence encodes CASSQEGVPNYGYTF.